The present T cell receptor (beta chain) was sequenced within a study of beta chain features in type 1 diabetes. Naive, central memory, regulatory and stem cell-like memory cells within the CD4+ compartment were sorted using CD45RO/CCR7/CD25/CD127/CD95/CD27. Only one count was recorded for this clone. Its target is unknown. Expressed TCRB transcripts were sequenced because the entire RNA isolate underwent reverse transcription. TCRdb's table, derived via immunoSEQ multiplex PCR, lists solely in-frame clones and lacks some. The data show about 99,000 clones, 28% seen once. Study observations and caveats: Naive, central memory and Treg TCRB repertoires seemed to resemble each other more closely in patients than they did in healthy donors. Researchers caution that PCR might favor shorter templates, equally among patients and controls. Diminished insertions and augmented deletions at VDJ junctions characterized type 1 diabetes patients. Significant though moderate, a shortening of TCRB CDR3s appeared in all four CD4+ subsets of Type 1 diabetes patients.

The junction had 6 bases not matched to a gene; V was cut back by 4 bases and J by 5 bases. The germline CDR1 and CDR2 sequences are SGDLS and YYNGEE. This CDR3 region has 14 residues. The V and J genes are TRBV9 and TRBJ2-1; 7 nucleotides align to TRBD1. The source of this sequence is a young woman with type 1 diabetes. Sequenced input: central memory CD4+ T cells from blood. The CDR3 here is CASSRDRTDNEQFF. The DNA of the CDR3 is TGTGCCAGCAGCCGGGACAGAACTGACAATGAGCAGTTCTTC.